The clone carrying this T cell receptor (beta chain) has ten or more counts. CDR3 length: 13 residues. Looked up from germline, CDR1 is SGDLS and CDR2 is YYNGEE. V lost 1 base and J 0 bases, leaving 1 base between the germline ends. The sample is drawn from a study of T-cell reconstitution after alpha-beta-depleted transplantation in children. TCRbeta library preparation incorporated unique molecular identifiers. TCRdb fed the PCR reads into MiXCR, producing one record per CDR3 protein. The sample yields 600,000 to 700,000 distinct CDR3 sequences, approximately 17% seen once. The sample consisted of PBMCs from the stem cell graft donor, taken from the stem cell graft. The TCR sequence derives from a human donor who donated a stem cell graft to a child with acute myeloid leukemia. This rearrangement joins TRBV9 to TRBJ2-2; D is ambiguous. Here the CDR3 DNA reads TGTGCCAGCAGCGTAACGAACACCGGGGAGCTGTTTTTT. Its protein is CASSVTNTGELFF.